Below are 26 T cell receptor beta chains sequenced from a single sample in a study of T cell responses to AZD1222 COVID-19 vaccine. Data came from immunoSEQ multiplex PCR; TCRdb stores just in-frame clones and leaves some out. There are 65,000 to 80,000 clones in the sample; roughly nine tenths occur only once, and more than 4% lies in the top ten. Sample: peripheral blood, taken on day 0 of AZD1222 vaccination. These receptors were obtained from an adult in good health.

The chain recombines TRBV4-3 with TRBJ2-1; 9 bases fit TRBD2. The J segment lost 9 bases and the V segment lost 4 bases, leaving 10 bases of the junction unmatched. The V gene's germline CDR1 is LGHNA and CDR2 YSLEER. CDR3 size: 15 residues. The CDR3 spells CASSLGLREGTEQFF. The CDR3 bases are TGCGCCAGCAGCCTGGGACTGCGGGAGGGTACTGAGCAGTTCTTC.

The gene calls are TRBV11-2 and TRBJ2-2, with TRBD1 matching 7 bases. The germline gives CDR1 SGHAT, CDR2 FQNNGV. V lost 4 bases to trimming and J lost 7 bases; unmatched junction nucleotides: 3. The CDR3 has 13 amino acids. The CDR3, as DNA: TGTGCCAGCAGCTCGACAGGGCACGGGGAGCTGTTTTTT. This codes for CASSSTGHGELFF.

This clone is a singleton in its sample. The DNA of the CDR3 is TGTGCCAGTTACAGGGGTCCGAACACCGGGGAGCTGTTTTTT. Translated: CASYRGPNTGELFF. The gene calls are TRBV6-5 and TRBJ2-2; 7 nucleotides agree with TRBD1. The CDR3 is 14 residues long. The V gene end was trimmed by 9 bases and the J gene end by 0 bases; junction bases not matched to a gene: 4. From germline, CDR1 is MNHEY and CDR2 SVGAGI.

CDR3 protein: CASTNRGPRETQYF. The CDR3 bases are TGTGCCAGCACAAACAGGGGCCCTCGAGAGACCCAGTACTTC. The chain links TRBV2 to TRBJ2-5, with 7 bases matching TRBD1. This CDR3 is built from 14 residues. Germline V lookup: CDR1 SNHLY, CDR2 FYNNEI. The V gene end was trimmed by 7 bases and the J gene end by 4 bases; junction bases not matched to a gene: 9.

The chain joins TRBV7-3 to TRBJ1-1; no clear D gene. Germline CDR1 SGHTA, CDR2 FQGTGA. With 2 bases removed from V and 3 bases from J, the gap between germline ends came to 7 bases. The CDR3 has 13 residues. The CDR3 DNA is TGTGCCAGCAGCTTATTCGGGGACACTGAAGCTTTCTTT. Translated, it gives CASSLFGDTEAFF. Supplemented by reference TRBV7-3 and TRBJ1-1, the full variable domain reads GAGVSQTPSNKVTEKGKYVELRCDPISGHTALYWYRQSLGQGPEFLIYFQGTGAADDSGLPNDRFFAVRPEGSVSTLKIQRTERGDSAVYLCASSLFGDTEAFFGQGTRLTVV.

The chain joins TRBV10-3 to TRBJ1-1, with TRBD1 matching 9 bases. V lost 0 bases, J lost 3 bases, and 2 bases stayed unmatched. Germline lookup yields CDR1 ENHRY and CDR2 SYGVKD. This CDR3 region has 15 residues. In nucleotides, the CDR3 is TGTGCCATCAGTGAGTCGGGACAGGGTGACACTGAAGCTTTCTTT. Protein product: CAISESGQGDTEAFF.

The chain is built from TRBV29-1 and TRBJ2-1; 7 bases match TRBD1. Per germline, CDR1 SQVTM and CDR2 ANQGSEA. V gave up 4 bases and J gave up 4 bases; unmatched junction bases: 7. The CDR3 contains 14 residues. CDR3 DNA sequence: TGCAGCGTTGGGAGAGGGGGCCTGTACAATGAGCAGTTCTTC. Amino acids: CSVGRGGLYNEQFF.

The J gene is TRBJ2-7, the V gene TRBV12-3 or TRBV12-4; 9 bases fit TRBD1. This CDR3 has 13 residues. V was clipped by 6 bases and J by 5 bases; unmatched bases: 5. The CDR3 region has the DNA TGTGCCAGCAGCAGGGGACAGGGCGACGAGCAGTACTTC. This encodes CASSRGQGDEQYF.

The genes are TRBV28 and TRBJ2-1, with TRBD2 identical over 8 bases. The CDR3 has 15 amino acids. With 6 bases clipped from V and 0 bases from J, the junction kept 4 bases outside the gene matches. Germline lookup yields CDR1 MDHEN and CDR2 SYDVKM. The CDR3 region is CASSNSGSSYNEQFF. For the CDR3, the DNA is TGTGCCAGCAGCAACAGCGGGAGCTCCTACAATGAGCAGTTCTTC.

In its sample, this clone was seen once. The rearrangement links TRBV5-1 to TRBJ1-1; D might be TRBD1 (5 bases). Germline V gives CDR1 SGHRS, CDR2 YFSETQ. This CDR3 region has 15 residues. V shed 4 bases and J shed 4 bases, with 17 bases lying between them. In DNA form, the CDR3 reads TGCGCCAGCAGCGGGGGGGACCGCCTCAGCACTGAAGCTTTCTTT. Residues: CASSGGDRLSTEAFF.

Here the CDR3 reads CASRANGANEKLFF. In DNA form, the CDR3 reads TGTGCCAGCAGAGCCAATGGCGCTAATGAAAAACTGTTTTTT. This rearrangement joins TRBV2 to TRBJ1-4; the D is unclear. Per the germline V gene, CDR1 is SNHLY and CDR2 is FYNNEI. This CDR3 has 14 residues. Trimming took 6 bases from V and 3 from J, leaving 11 bases between them.

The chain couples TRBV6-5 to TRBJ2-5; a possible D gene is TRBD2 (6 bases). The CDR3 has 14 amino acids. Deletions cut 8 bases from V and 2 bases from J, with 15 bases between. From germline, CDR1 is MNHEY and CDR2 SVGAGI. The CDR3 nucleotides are TGTGCCAGCTCTACCGGGACTTCTCAAGAGACCCAGTACTTC. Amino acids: CASSTGTSQETQYF.

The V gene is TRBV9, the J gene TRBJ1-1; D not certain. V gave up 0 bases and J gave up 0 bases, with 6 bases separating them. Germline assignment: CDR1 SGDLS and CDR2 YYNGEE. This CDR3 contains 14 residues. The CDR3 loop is CASSVGRLNTEAFF. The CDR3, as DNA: TGTGCCAGCAGCGTAGGAAGGCTGAACACTGAAGCTTTCTTT.

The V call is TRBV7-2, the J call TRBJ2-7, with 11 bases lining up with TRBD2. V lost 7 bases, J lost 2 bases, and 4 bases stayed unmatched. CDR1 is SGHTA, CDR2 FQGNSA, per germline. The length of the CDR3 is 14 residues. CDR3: CASTWTSGPYEQYF. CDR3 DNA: TGTGCCAGCACTTGGACTAGCGGGCCCTACGAGCAGTACTTC.

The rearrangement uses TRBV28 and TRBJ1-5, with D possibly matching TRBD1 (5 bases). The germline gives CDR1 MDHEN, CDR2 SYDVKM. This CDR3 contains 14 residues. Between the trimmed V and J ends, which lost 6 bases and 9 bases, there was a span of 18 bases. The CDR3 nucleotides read TGTGCCAGCAGGAGGATCAGGGCGGAGGGGCCCCAGCATTTT. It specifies CASRRIRAEGPQHF.

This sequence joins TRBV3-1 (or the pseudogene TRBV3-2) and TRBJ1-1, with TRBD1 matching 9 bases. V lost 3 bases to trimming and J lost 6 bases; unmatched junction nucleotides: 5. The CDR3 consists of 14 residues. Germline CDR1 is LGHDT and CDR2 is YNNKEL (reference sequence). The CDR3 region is CASSHGTGQSEAFF. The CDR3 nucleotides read TGTGCCAGCAGCCATGGGACAGGGCAGTCTGAAGCTTTCTTT.

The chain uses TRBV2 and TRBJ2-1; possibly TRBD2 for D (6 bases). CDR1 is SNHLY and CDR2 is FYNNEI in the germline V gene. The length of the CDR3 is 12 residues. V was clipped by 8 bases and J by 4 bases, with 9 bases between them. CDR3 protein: CASGTSYNEQFF. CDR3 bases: TGTGCCAGCGGGACTTCTTACAATGAGCAGTTCTTC. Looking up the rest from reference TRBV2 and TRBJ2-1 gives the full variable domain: EPEVTQTPSHQVTQMGQEVILRCVPISNHLYFYWYRQILGQKVEFLVSFYNNEISEKSEIFDDQFSVERPDGSNFTLKIRSTKLEDSAMYFCASGTSYNEQFFGPGTRLTVL.

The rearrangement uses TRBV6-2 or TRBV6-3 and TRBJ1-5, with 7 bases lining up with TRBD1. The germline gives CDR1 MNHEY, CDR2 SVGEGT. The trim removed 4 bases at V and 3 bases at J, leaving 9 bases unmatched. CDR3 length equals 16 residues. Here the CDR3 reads CASSSPDDRDNQPQHF. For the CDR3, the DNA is TGTGCCAGCAGTTCCCCCGATGACAGGGACAATCAGCCCCAGCATTTT.

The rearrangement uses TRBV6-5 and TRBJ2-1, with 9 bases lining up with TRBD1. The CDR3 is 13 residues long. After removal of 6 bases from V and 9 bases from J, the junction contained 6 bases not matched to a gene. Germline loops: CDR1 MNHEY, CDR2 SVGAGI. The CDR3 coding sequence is TGTGCCAGCAGGGACAGGGGAGGTGGTGAGCAGTTCTTC. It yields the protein CASRDRGGGEQFF.

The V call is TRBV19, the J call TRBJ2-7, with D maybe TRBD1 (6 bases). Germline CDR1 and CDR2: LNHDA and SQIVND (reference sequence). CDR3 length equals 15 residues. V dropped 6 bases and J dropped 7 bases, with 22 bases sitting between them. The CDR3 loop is CASSPRAGAGGEQYF. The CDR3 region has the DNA TGTGCCAGTAGCCCGAGGGCAGGGGCCGGTGGTGAGCAGTACTTC.

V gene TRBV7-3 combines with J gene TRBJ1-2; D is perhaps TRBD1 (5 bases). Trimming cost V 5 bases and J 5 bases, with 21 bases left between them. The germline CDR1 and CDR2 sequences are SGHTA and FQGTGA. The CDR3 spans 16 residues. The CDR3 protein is CASSRGEMGLGYGYTF. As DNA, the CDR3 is TGTGCCAGCAGCAGAGGGGAAATGGGTCTCGGGTATGGCTACACCTTC.

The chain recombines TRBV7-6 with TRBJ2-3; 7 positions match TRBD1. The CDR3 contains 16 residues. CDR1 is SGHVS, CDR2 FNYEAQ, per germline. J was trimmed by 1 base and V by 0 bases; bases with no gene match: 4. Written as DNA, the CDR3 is TGTGCCAGCAGCTTAGCCGACAGGGTAGGCACAGATACGCAGTATTTT. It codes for CASSLADRVGTDTQYF.

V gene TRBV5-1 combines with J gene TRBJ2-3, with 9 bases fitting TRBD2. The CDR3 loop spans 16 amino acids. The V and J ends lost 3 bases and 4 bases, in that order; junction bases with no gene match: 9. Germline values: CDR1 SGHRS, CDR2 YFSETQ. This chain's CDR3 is CASSWLAGGRSDTQYF. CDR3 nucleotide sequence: TGCGCCAGCAGCTGGCTTGCGGGGGGGCGTTCAGATACGCAGTATTTT.

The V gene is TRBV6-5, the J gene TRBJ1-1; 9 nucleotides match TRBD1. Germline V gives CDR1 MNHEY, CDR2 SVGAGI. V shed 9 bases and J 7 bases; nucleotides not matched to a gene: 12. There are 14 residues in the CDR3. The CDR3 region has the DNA TGTGCCAGTCACTTCGGGACAGGGTATATTGAAGCTTTCTTT. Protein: CASHFGTGYIEAFF.

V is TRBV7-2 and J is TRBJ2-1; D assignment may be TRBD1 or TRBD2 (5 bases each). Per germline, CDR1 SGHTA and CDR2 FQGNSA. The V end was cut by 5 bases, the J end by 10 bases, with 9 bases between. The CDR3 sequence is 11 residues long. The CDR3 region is CASSRDGEQFF. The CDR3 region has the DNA TGTGCCAGCAGCCGGGACGGAGAGCAGTTCTTC.

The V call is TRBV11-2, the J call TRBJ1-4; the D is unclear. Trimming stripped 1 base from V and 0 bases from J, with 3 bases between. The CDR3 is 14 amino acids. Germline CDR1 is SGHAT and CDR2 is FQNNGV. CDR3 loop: CASSLGATNEKLFF. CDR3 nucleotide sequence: TGTGCCAGCAGCTTAGGGGCAACTAATGAAAAACTGTTTTTT.